This T cell receptor beta chain is from a study of blood T cell repertoires in COVID-19 (dated by TCRdb to 2019 to 2021). A note on the overall study: Collaborator samples came from the United States, Italy and Spain and covered acute and convalescent phases of COVID-19. The prospective study material was composed of cDNA or gDNA derived from T cells, B-cell-depleted T cells, or PBMCs. Deeply sampled blood TCRbeta repertoires from subjects exposed to, actively infected with, or recovered from COVID-19 were included in the dataset. The repertoires were released in a freely available public database intended as a resource for research on the immune response to SARS-CoV-2. The samples were drawn from the first 160 participants of the ongoing ImmuneRACE study and from 950 to 1,500 subjects provided by 6 global collaborators. Sample metadata almost always included a de-identified subject ID, COVID-19 status, age in years and sex. Where HLA class I and class II types were available, the types were taken from metadata supplied by the sample provider, not from assay-based typing. Here is what the overall study found, with its caveats: Clinical and demographic metadata were provided uncurated, with the amount varying by source and participant.

The immunoSEQ Assay, a bias-controlled multiplex PCR, was used to amplify TCRbeta CDR3 regions from genomic DNA. The paper's data handling went like this. Within the assay, amplification of reference gene primers was used to estimate how many nucleated cells each sample contained. To quantify the absolute abundance of each unique TCRbeta CDR3 rearrangement, sequence reads were collapsed and filtered. For each sample, productive Simpson clonality was calculated by taking the square root of Simpson's diversity index across productive rearrangements. TCRdb took this table from immuneACCESS and kept in-frame rearrangements with V and J called. Such tables lack part of the clones; where checked against another copy, unresolved V genes explain under half of the gap, and the rest is unexplained. V and J calls and clone size come straight from that table; D and trimming were deduced from the DNA. The sample yields under 200,000 clones; just under 90% were counted once. The ten largest clones add up to about 9.4% of the sample.

One collaborating source in Seattle enrolled patients during active infection and followed them longitudinally through the course of disease. The collaborating institutions used their own protocols to collect whole blood in K2EDTA tubes. For TCRbeta analysis, collaborator samples were shipped as frozen whole blood, as isolated PBMCs, or as DNA extracted from either sample type. Concerning this clone: This receptor's antigen is unknown. No qualities accompany the bases; no much larger clone lies one base away.

Taken from cysteine to phenylalanine, the CDR3 has 14 residues. Only the CDR3 portion is preserved as DNA: 42 bases, with reading frame beginning at the first base. The germline V gene provides CDR1 SGHDN and CDR2 FVKESK. Cut back by 4 bases and 4 bases, the V and J ends lie 11 bases apart. Sequenced: peripheral blood. This clonotype was obtained from a woman in her 70s with COVID-19, enrolled during active disease. The chain employs TRBV14 and TRBJ1-5; D gene: possibly TRBD1, on 5 matching bases. The DNA sequence is as follows: TGTGCCAGCAGCCTTTCGGGGGAGAATCAGCCCCAGCATTTT. It translates as CASSLSGENQPQHF.